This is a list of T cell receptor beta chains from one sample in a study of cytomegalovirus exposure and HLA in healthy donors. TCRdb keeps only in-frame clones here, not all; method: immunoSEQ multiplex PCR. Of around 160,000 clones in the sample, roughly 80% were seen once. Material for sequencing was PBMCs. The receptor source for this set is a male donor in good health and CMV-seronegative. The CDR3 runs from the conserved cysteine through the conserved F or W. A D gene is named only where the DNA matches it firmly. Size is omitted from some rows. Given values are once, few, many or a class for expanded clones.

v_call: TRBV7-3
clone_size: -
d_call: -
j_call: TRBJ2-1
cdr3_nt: TGTGCCAGCAGCTTAACAGCGGTCCACAATGAGCAGTTCTTC
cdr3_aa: CASSLTAVHNEQFF

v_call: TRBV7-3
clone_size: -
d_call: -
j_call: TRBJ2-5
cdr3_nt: TGTGCCAGCAGCAATGAGGGTAGGAAAGAGACCCAGTACTTC
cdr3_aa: CASSNEGRKETQYF

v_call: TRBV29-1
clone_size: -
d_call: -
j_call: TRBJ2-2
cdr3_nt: TGCAGCGTTGAGGAGGGAGGGGAGCTGTTTTTT
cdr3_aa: CSVEEGGELFF

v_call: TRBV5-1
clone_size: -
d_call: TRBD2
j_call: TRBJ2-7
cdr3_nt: TGCGCCAGCAGCTTTGGACTAGCGGGGGACGAGCAGTACTTC
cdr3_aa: CASSFGLAGDEQYF

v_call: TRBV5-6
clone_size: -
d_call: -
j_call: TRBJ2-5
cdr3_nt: TGTGCCAGCAGCCCCGAGGGAGGTTATCAAGAGACCCAGTACTTC
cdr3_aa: CASSPEGGYQETQYF

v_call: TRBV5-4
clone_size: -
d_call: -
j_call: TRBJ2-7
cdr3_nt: TGTGCCGGCAAGGACCTTTTGGCGGGGGCGGACGAGCAGTACTTC
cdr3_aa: CAGKDLLAGADEQYF

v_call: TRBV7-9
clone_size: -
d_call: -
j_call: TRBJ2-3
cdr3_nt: TGTGCCAGCAGCTTAGGGGGACTTGCGCAGTATTTT
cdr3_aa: CASSLGGLAQYF

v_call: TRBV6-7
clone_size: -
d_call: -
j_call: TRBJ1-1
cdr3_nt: TGTGCCAGCAGCCGCGGAAGGACTTTCCTCACTGAAGCTTTCTTT
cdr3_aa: CASSRGRTFLTEAFF

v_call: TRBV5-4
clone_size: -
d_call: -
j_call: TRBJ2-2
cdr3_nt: TGTGCCAGCAGCGGGGACATCCCGAACACCGGGGAGCTGTTTTTT
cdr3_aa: CASSGDIPNTGELFF

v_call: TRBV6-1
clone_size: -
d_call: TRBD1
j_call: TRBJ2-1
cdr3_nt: TGTGCCAGCAGTGAAGCAACAGGGGGCGCGGGGAATGAGCAGTTCTTC
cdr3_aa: CASSEATGGAGNEQFF

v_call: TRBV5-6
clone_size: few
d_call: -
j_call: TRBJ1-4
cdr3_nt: TGTGCCAGCAGCTTGGGCAGGGATGAAAAACTGTTTTTT
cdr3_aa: CASSLGRDEKLFF

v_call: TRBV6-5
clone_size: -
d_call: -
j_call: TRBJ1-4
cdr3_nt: TGTGCCAGCAGCTCTCGGGGAGCGGAGGGAGAAAAACTGTTTTTT
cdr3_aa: CASSSRGAEGEKLFF

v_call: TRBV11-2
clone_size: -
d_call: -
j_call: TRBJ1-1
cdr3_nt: TGTGCCAGCAGCTTAGGAGTCTCGCGGCTTGGCACTGAAGCTTTCTTT
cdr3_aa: CASSLGVSRLGTEAFF

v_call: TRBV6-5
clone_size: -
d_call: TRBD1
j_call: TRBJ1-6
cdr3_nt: TGTGCCAGCAGGGCCGGGACAGGGTGGAATTCACCCCTCCACTTT
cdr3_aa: CASRAGTGWNSPLHF

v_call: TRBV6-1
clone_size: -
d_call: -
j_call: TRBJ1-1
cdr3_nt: TGTGCCAGCGGGCCGGTACAATTCACTGAAGCTTTCTTT
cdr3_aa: CASGPVQFTEAFF

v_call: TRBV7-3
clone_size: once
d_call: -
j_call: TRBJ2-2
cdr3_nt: TGTGCCAGCAGCTCCAGGTCCTCTGGCGGGGAGCTGTTTTTT
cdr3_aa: CASSSRSSGGELFF

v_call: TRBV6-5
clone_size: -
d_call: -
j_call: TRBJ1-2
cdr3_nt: TGTGCCAGCAGTCGCGCCGTACAGTCTAACTATGGCTACACCTTC
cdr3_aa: CASSRAVQSNYGYTF

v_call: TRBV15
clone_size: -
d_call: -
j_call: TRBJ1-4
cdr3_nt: TGTGCCACCAGCAGAGATCGAAGTTCGGGAGGGTTTAATGAAAAACTGTTTTTT
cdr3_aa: CATSRDRSSGGFNEKLFF

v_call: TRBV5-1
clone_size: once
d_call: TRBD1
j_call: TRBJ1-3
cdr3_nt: TGCGCCAGCAGCTCGACAGGGGGTCCAGGAAACACCATATATTTT
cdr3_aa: CASSSTGGPGNTIYF

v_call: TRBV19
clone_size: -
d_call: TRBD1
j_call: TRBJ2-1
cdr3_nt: TGTGCCAGTAGTCAGGGGGTCAGCTCCTACAATGAGCAGTTCTTC
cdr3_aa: CASSQGVSSYNEQFF

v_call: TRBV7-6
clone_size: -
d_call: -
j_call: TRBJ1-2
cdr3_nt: TGTGCCAGCAGCTTAGAGGGGACCGGGGGAGATGGCTACACCTTC
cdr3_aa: CASSLEGTGGDGYTF

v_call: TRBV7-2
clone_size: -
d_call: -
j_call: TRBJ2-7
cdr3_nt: TGTGCCAGCAGCTTAGCCCAGGTCGGCGAGCAGTACTTC
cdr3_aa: CASSLAQVGEQYF

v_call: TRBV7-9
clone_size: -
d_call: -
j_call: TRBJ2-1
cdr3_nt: TGTGCCAGCAGCTTCGTGTCGGATGAGCAGTTCTTC
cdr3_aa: CASSFVSDEQFF

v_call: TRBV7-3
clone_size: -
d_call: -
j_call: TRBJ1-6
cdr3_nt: TGTGCCAGCAGCTTCGGACAGAGTTCACCCCTCCACTTT
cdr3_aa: CASSFGQSSPLHF

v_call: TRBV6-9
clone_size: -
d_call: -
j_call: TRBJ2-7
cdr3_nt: TGTGCCAGCAGTTATTCGGACAATGGCTACGAGCAGTACTTC
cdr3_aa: CASSYSDNGYEQYF

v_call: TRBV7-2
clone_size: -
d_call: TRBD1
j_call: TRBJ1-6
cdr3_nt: TGTGCCAGCAGCCCCCGGACAGGGTCTAATTCACCCCTCCACTTT
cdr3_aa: CASSPRTGSNSPLHF

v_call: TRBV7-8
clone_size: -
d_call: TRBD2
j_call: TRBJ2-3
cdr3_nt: TGTGCCAGCAGCTTAGGCGGGAGAAGCACAGATACGCAGTATTTT
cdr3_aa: CASSLGGRSTDTQYF

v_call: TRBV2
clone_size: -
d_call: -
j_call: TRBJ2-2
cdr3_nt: TGTGCCAGCAGGGGAGAGAGGGGGAAAGCCGGGGAGCTGTTTTTT
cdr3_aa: CASRGERGKAGELFF

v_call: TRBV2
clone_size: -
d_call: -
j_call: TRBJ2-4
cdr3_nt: TGTGCCAGCAGGAGCCAGCGTGTAGCCAAAAACATTCAGTACTTC
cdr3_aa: CASRSQRVAKNIQYF

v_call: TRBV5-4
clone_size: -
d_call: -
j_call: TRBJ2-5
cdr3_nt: TGTGCCAGCAGCATACTGTACCAAGAGACCCAGTACTTC
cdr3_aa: CASSILYQETQYF

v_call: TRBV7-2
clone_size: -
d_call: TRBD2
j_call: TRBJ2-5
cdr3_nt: TGTGCCAGCAGCTTCGACGCGGGAGGAGAGACCCAGTACTTC
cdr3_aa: CASSFDAGGETQYF

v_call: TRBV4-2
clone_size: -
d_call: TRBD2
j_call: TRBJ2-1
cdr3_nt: TGTGCCAGCAGCCAAGATCTAGCGGGAGGCCATGAGCAGTTCTTC
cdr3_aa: CASSQDLAGGHEQFF

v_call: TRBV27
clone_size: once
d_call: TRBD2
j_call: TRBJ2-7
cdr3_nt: TGTGCCAGCAGCCCCGGACTAGCATTTTACGAGCAGTACTTC
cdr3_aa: CASSPGLAFYEQYF

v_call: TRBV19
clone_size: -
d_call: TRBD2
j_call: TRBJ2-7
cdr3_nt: TGTGCCAGTAAGCTGGTCGGGACTAGCGGTTCCTACGAGCAGTACTTC
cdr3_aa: CASKLVGTSGSYEQYF

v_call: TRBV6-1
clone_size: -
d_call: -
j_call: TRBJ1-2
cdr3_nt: TGTGCCAGCAGTGAAGTAATTGCAGGGGTCGATGGCTACACCTTC
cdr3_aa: CASSEVIAGVDGYTF

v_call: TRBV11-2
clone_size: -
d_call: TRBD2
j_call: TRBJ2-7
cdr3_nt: TGTGCCAGCAGCTTCTTAGCGGGAGACTACGAGCAGTACTTC
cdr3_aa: CASSFLAGDYEQYF

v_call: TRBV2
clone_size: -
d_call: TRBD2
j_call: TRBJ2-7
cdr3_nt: TGTGCCAGCGCTAGCGGGAGTCTATACGAGCAGTACTTC
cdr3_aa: CASASGSLYEQYF

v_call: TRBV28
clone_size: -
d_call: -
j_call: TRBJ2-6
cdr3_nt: TGTGCCAGCAGCCTTGACACAGGTTTCCGTGCCAACGTCCTGACTTTC
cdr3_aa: CASSLDTGFRANVLTF

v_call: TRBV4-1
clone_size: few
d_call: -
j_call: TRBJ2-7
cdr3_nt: TGCGCCAGCAGCCAAGGAACGGGAGTCTCCTACGAGCAGTACTTC
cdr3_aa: CASSQGTGVSYEQYF

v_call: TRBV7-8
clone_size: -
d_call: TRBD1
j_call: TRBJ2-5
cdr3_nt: TGTGCCAGCAGCGATAAGACAGGGGGACAAGAGACCCAGTACTTC
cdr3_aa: CASSDKTGGQETQYF

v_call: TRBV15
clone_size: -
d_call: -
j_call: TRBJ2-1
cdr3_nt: TGTGCCACCAGCAGAGAGGGGGCCGATAGCTCCTACAATGGGCAGTTCTTC
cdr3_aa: CATSREGADSSYNGQFF

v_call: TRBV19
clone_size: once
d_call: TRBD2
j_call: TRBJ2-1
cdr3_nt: TGTGCCAGTACCACTAGCGGGAGGGCCCGGGAGCAGTTCTTC
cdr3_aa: CASTTSGRAREQFF

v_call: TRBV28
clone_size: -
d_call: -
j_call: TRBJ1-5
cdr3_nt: TGTGCCAGCAGATCCCAGAGGGCCGGCAATCAGCCCCAGCATTTT
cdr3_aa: CASRSQRAGNQPQHF

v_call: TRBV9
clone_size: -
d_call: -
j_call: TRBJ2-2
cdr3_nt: TGTGCCAGCAGCCTCGGGACACAGAACACCGGGGAGCTGTTTTTT
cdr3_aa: CASSLGTQNTGELFF

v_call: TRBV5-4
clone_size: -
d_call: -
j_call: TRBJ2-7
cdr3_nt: TGTGCCAGCAGCCCACGGCCTAGCGTCCACGAGCAGTACTTC
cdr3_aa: CASSPRPSVHEQYF

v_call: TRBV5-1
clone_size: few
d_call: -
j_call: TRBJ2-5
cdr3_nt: TGCGCCAGCAGCTACGGGGAGCACCAAGAGACCCAGTACTTC
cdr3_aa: CASSYGEHQETQYF

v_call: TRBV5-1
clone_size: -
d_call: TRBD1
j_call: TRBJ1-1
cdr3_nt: TGCGCCAGCAGCAGGGACAGTATTAACACTGAAGCTTTCTTT
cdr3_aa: CASSRDSINTEAFF

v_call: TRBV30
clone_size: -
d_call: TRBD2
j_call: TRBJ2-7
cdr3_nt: TGTGCCTGGAGTGGGCATCCCAACCTACTAGCGGTCTCTTCCTACGAGCAGTACTTC
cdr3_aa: CAWSGHPNLLAVSSYEQYF

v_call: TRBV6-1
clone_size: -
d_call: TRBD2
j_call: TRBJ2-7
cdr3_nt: TGTGCCAGCGGGCGGGAGTGGGAGCAGTACTTC
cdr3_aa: CASGREWEQYF

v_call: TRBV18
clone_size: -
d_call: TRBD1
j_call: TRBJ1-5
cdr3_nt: TGTGCCAGCTCACCAAACAGGGGTGGGAGCAATCAGCCCCAGCATTTT
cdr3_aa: CASSPNRGGSNQPQHF

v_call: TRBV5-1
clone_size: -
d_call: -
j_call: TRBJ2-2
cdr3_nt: TGCGCCAGCAGCTTGTTGCGCTCCACCACCGGGGAGCTGTTTTTT
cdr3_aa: CASSLLRSTTGELFF

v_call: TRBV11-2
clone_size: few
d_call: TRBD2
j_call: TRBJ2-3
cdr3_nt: TGTGCCAGCAGCAGGACTAGCGGGGGGGCAGATACGCAGTATTTT
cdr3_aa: CASSRTSGGADTQYF

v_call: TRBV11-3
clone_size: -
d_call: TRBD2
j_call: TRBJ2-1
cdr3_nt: TGTGCCAGCAGCTTAGGGAAGCGGGAGGTACGAGAGGATGAGCAGTTCTTC
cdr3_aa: CASSLGKREVREDEQFF

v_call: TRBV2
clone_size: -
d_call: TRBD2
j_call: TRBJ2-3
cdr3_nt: TGTGCCAGCCGCTCAACCCTAGCGGGAACAGATACGCAGTATTTT
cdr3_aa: CASRSTLAGTDTQYF

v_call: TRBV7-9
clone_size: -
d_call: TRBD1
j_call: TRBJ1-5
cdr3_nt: TGTGCCAGCAGCTTAATGGTACAGGGGGAAAATCAGCCCCAGCATTTT
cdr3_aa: CASSLMVQGENQPQHF

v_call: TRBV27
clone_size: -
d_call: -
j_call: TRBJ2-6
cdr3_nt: TGTGCCAGCAGTCAGACAGCGAAGAACTCTGGGGCCAACGTCCTGACTTTC
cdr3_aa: CASSQTAKNSGANVLTF

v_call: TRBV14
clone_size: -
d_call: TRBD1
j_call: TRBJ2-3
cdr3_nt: TGTGCCAGCAGCCAATCACAGGGGTTGGATACGCAGTATTTT
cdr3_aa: CASSQSQGLDTQYF